This TCR beta chain stems from a study of early T cells in non-severe SARS-CoV-2 infection. Study context: Unsorted whole blood bulk RNA was sequenced, with unpaired chains.

Attached unique molecular identifiers marked individual cDNA molecules. TCRdb re-called the 5' RACE reads with MiXCR, one entry per CDR3 protein. The data show fewer than 9,500 distinct CDR3 sequences, roughly 5% seen once. In its sample, this clonotype was seen many times. The CDR3 consists of 12 residues. CDR1 is SGDLS and CDR2 is YYNGEE in the germline V gene. Trimming took 5 bases from V and 7 from J; bases not matched to a gene: 4. This clonotype was sampled from an adult who was a healthcare worker with PCR-confirmed SARS-CoV-2 infection or an uninfected control (not recorded which). The sequenced material came from whole blood. The chain combines TRBV9 with TRBJ1-2; 8 bases agree with TRBD1. The CDR3 reads CASRTGEGGYTF. CDR3 DNA: TGTGCCAGCAGGACAGGGGAGGGTGGCTACACCTTC.